Below, one T cell receptor beta chain is given with its context. This clone was found once. It lacks a known antigen. No base-level quality is on record; no much larger clone is a single base apart. Library generation was performed with the immunoSEQ multiplex PCR assay. Imported from immuneACCESS, the table was reduced by TCRdb to in-frame sequences with V and J called. These copies leave out some clones; in studies compared against another copy, an unresolved V gene accounts for under half, and the cause of the remainder is not known. This sample gives around 100,000 clones in total; 91% of them show up just once. Together, the top ten hold roughly 3% of the sample. The data are from a study of T cell changes during pregnancy in multiple sclerosis (dated by TCRdb to about 2019). About the investigation overall: The study examined how the T cell repertoire changed over the course of pregnancy in women with multiple sclerosis.

Trimming removed 4 bases from V and 2 bases from J, leaving 12 bases between the germline ends. CDR1 and CDR2 (MNHNS, SASEGT) derive from the germline V gene. The CDR3 contains 15 residues, cysteine and phenylalanine counted. Here the CDR3 DNA is all that survives: 45 bases in frame from base 1. This sequence originates from a female donor with multiple sclerosis, enrolled in a pregnancy study. The chain uses TRBV6-1 and TRBJ2-1; perhaps TRBD1 is the D gene, with 6 bases matching. Sequenced material: peripheral blood, taken in the second trimester of pregnancy. The DNA sequence follows: TGTGCCAGCAGTGTTGACAGGAGTGCCTACAATGAGCAGTTCTTC. Translated, it gives CASSVDRSAYNEQFF.